This T cell receptor (beta chain) was retrieved from a study of PD-1 blockade in classical Hodgkin lymphoma. With respect to this clone: The antigen is not known.

Study conclusions and caveats: Differences between repertoires have undefined causes, possibly disease activity or prior therapy. As was reported, newly diagnosed patients showed lower baseline TCR diversity than healthy donors did.

Some clones are missing from TCRdb's copy, which holds only in-frame ones; the method was immunoSEQ multiplex PCR. This table holds fewer than 20,000 clones, approximately 92% found once. Time point defined: newly diagnosed, previously untreated cHL patient sample. The CDR3 length is 12 residues. The germline gives CDR1 SGHAT, CDR2 FQNNGV. Deletions cut 3 bases from V and 3 bases from J, with 5 bases between. This receptor was identified in a human donor with classical Hodgkin lymphoma. Input material: peripheral blood mononuclear cells (PBMCs). The chain is built from TRBV11-2 and TRBJ2-5; D gene uncertain. In DNA form, the CDR3 reads TGTGCCAGCAGCTTTGCGGAAGAGACCCAGTACTTC. As protein: CASSFAEETQYF.